This TCR beta chain was captured by sequencing in a study of T cells in Graves' hyperthyroidism and ophthalmopathy. General observations from the study: Before onset, by a median of approximately 5.9 months, the model predicted ophthalmopathy.

The investigators amplified TCR beta CDR3 regions from RNA transcripts. HTBI primers were used for first-round RT-PCR of the TCR CDR3. Via MiXCR, TCRdb re-called the multiplex PCR reads, giving one row per CDR3 protein. Here the sample spans about 620,000 distinct CDR3 sequences, about a sixth being singletons. Worth noting for this clonotype: The antigen is undetermined.

This CDR3 has 14 residues. Trimming cost V 4 bases and J 7 bases; bases outside gene matches: 5. CDR1 and CDR2 from the germline V gene are SGHAT and FQDESV (reference sequence). The definition of stable Graves' hyperthyroidism was no ophthalmopathy progression within 18 months. Participants, patients aged 18 to 65, had newly diagnosed hyperthyroidism with a duration under 2 months. This receptor was taken from a woman between 25 and 40 years old with Graves' hyperthyroidism. The chain employs TRBV11-1 and TRBJ1-4; the match to TRBD1 covers 8 bases. Sequencing was performed on blood. The CDR3 coding sequence is TGTGCCAGCAGCTCGACAGGGGAGTTTGAAAAACTGTTTTTT. This encodes CASSSTGEFEKLFF.